This is a list of T cell receptor beta chains from one sample in a study of early T cells in non-severe SARS-CoV-2 infection. TCRdb fed the 5' RACE reads into MiXCR, producing one record per CDR3 protein. The sample lists around 84,000 distinct CDR3 sequences; roughly an eighth were seen once. Sequencing was performed on whole blood. Source of these receptors: an adult who was a healthcare worker with PCR-confirmed SARS-CoV-2 infection or an uninfected control (not recorded which). The CDR3 runs from the conserved cysteine through the conserved F or W. A D gene is named only where the DNA matches it firmly. Part of the rows lack a size; the others show once, few, many or a class for expanded clones.

j_call	v_call	clone_size	d_call	cdr3_nt	cdr3_aa
TRBJ2-1	TRBV25-1	many	.	TGTGCCAGCAGTGTGGCCGGAACGAGCTCCTACAATGAGCAGTTCTTC	CASSVAGTSSYNEQFF
TRBJ1-1	TRBV18	.	.	TGTGCCAGCTCACCGGGCCTAACGGACACTGAAGCTTTCTTT	CASSPGLTDTEAFF
TRBJ1-1	TRBV11-2	few	.	TGTGCCAGCAGGTTCTACTTGGGTGACACTGAAGCTTTCTTT	CASRFYLGDTEAFF
TRBJ2-1	TRBV19	.	TRBD2	TGTGCCAGTAGGGGACTAGCGGGAACCAATGAGCAGTTCTTC	CASRGLAGTNEQFF
TRBJ1-5	TRBV2	few	TRBD1	TGTGCCAGCAGTAAACAGGGGAGGTTCAATCAGCCCCAGCATTTT	CASSKQGRFNQPQHF
TRBJ2-7	TRBV20-1	.	TRBD1	TGCAGTGCTAGAGATCCCGGACAGGCCCACTACGAGCAGTACTTC	CSARDPGQAHYEQYF
TRBJ2-1	TRBV29-1	.	TRBD1	TGCAGCGTTGCCAACAGGGGCAATGAGCAGTTCTTC	CSVANRGNEQFF
TRBJ1-1	TRBV5-1	many	.	TGCGCCAGCAGCTTGGACAGGGTTGCTTTCTTT	CASSLDRVAFF
TRBJ2-7	TRBV20-1	many	TRBD2	TGCAGTGCTAGACGACAGCCGGGGGGTGAGCAGTACTTC	CSARRQPGGEQYF
TRBJ2-7	TRBV20-1	few	TRBD2	TGCAGTGCTAGAGATGCCCCCTCGGGACTAGCGGGAGGGCCGATCGACGAGCAGTACTTC	CSARDAPSGLAGGPIDEQYF
TRBJ1-1	TRBV7-8	.	TRBD1	TGTGCCAGCAGCTTACACGGGACAGGGAATGACATGAACACTGAAGCTTTCTTT	CASSLHGTGNDMNTEAFF
TRBJ2-3	TRBV25-1	.	.	TGTGCCAGCAGTGAATTGGGCGGTTCGCAGACGCAGTATTTT	CASSELGGSQTQYF
TRBJ1-1	TRBV11-2	many	.	TGTGCCAGCAGTTCCGACCGGGTCATGAACACTGAAGCTTTCTTT	CASSSDRVMNTEAFF